What follows are 25 T cell receptor beta chains derived from one specimen sequenced in a study of CD8 T cells in Susac syndrome. About 0.5 to 1 ug RNA was reverse transcribed with random hexamers. MiXCR was run by TCRdb on the immunoSEQ multiplex PCR reads, yielding one entry per CDR3 protein. The data contain around 190,000 distinct CDR3 sequences, 90% to 95% of them singletons. The sample consisted of CD4+ T cells from PBMCs. The receptors stem from a human donor in good health.

The CDR3 DNA reads TGCAGCGTTACGGGACAGAGCACAGATACGCAGTATTTT. Residues: CSVTGQSTDTQYF. This chain links TRBV29-1 with TRBJ2-3, with 7 bases matching TRBD1. Germline V gene data show CDR1 as SQVTM and CDR2 as ANQGSEA. CDR3 length: 13 amino acids. V gave up 5 bases and J gave up 0 bases; unmatched junction bases: 2.

The chain uses TRBV11-2 and TRBJ2-7; D call uncertain. V gave up 6 bases and J gave up 5 bases, with 17 bases separating them. Germline CDR1 reads SGHAT; CDR2 reads FQNNGV. CDR3 length: 14 residues. In DNA, the CDR3 is TGTGCCAGCAGAAGCTTGCGCTTTGGACACGAGCAGTACTTC. As protein: CASRSLRFGHEQYF.

This rearrangement joins TRBV7-8 to TRBJ2-5, with D uncertain. CDR1 is SGHVS and CDR2 is FQNEAQ in the germline V gene. V lost 0 bases, J lost 3 bases, and 11 bases lay in between. The CDR3 loop spans 15 amino acids. CDR3 sequence reads: CASSLARPDEETQYF. In DNA, the CDR3 is TGTGCCAGCAGCTTAGCGAGGCCAGACGAAGAGACCCAGTACTTC.

The chain is built from TRBV28 and TRBJ1-2; D gene unclear. The CDR3 spans 12 residues. The germline V gene has CDR1 MDHEN and CDR2 SYDVKM. V was cut by 8 bases and J by 3 bases, with 10 bases left in between. The DNA of the CDR3 is TGTGCCAGCCGCACAGTAGACTATGGCTACACCTTC. Translating it yields CASRTVDYGYTF.

This clonotype was detected only a few times. The V and J genes are TRBV27 and TRBJ2-2; D not certain. The CDR3 length is 13 residues. Trimming took 4 bases from V and 7 from J, leaving 10 bases between them. Germline-derived CDR1 and CDR2 are MNHEY and SMNVEV (reference sequence). CDR3 DNA: TGTGCCAGCAGTTCTCAAGGCAGCGGGGAGCTGTTTTTT. This sequence encodes CASSSQGSGELFF.

J is TRBJ2-7 and V is TRBV4-2, with TRBD1 matching 10 bases. The CDR3 has 15 amino acids. Per germline, CDR1 LGHNA and CDR2 YNFKEQ. V was pared by 1 base and J by 4 bases, with 4 bases of the junction left unmatched. This chain's CDR3 is CASSQAGTGAYEQYF. CDR3 in DNA: TGTGCCAGCAGCCAAGCCGGGACAGGGGCTTACGAGCAGTACTTC.

The V and J genes are TRBV30 and TRBJ2-1; D is perhaps TRBD1 (6 bases). Trimming removed 0 bases from V and 5 bases from J, with 8 bases in between. The CDR3 consists of 13 residues. In germline, CDR1 is GTSNPN, CDR2 SVGIG (reference sequence). CDR3 residues: CAWSVNRDNEQFF. The CDR3 DNA follows: TGTGCCTGGAGTGTAAACAGGGACAATGAGCAGTTCTTC.

The gene calls are TRBV27 and TRBJ1-5; D not certain. The V gene lost 1 base and the J gene lost 3 bases, with 10 bases spanning the gap. Germline assignment: CDR1 MNHEY and CDR2 SMNVEV (reference sequence). The CDR3 is made up of 15 amino acids. CDR3 coding DNA: TGTGCCAGCAGTTTATATCTGACGGACAATCAGCCCCAGCATTTT. Protein product: CASSLYLTDNQPQHF.

The V call is TRBV9, the J call TRBJ2-4; TRBD2 is a possible D gene (5 bases). The V and J ends lost 0 bases and 0 bases respectively, with 10 bases between them. The CDR3 loop spans 16 amino acids. Germline V gene data show CDR1 as SGDLS and CDR2 as YYNGEE. The DNA of the CDR3 is TGTGCCAGCAGCGTAGGTACGGGATTAGCCAAAAACATTCAGTACTTC. It specifies CASSVGTGLAKNIQYF.

The chain has TRBV28 and TRBJ1-5, with 10 bases lining up with TRBD1. Germline assignment: CDR1 MDHEN and CDR2 SYDVKM. This CDR3 contains 15 residues. J was trimmed by 2 bases and V by 4 bases; bases with no gene match: 2. The CDR3 protein is CASSWGTGGNQPQHF. CDR3 DNA: TGTGCCAGCAGTTGGGGGACAGGGGGCAATCAGCCCCAGCATTTT.

This chain uses TRBV30 with TRBJ2-1; TRBD2 matches at 10 bases. Germline values: CDR1 GTSNPN, CDR2 SVGIG (reference sequence). The CDR3 totals 13 residues. The V gene end was trimmed by 2 bases and the J gene end by 7 bases; junction bases not matched to a gene: 2. The CDR3 nucleotides read TGTGCCTGGAGTAGCGGGAGGGGGAATGAGCAGTTCTTC. Translated, it gives CAWSSGRGNEQFF.

The chain couples TRBV28 to TRBJ2-5, with a tentative D call TRBD1 (6 bases). In germline, CDR1 is MDHEN, CDR2 SYDVKM. With 5 bases removed from V and 5 bases from J, the gap between germline ends came to 12 bases. This CDR3 is 13 amino acids long. The CDR3 DNA reads as TGTGCCAGCAGTACACAGGGAAGGGAGACCCAGTACTTC. As protein: CASSTQGRETQYF.

The V gene is TRBV20-1, the J gene TRBJ2-5; no clear D. Trimming removed 0 bases from V and 3 bases from J, with 8 bases in between. The CDR3 consists of 13 residues. The germline gives CDR1 DFQATT, CDR2 SNEGSKA (reference sequence). CDR3 coding DNA: TGCAGTGCTAGAGATGTCAGGAAAGAGACCCAGTACTTC. This sequence encodes CSARDVRKETQYF.

This clonotype was seen a handful of times. This sequence joins TRBV30 and TRBJ1-3, with D hard to call. Germline V lookup: CDR1 GTSNPN, CDR2 SVGIG (reference sequence). This CDR3 is 12 amino acids long. V was trimmed by 5 bases and J by 0 bases, leaving 5 bases between them. The CDR3 loop is CAWSRSGNTIYF. The CDR3, as DNA: TGTGCCTGGTCTCGCTCTGGAAACACCATATATTTT.

The chain uses TRBV7-8 and TRBJ2-1, with 7 bases identical to TRBD1. After removal of 1 base from V and 6 bases from J, the junction contained 12 bases not matched to a gene. The CDR3 is made up of 17 amino acids. CDR1 is SGHVS, CDR2 FQNEAQ, per germline. This CDR3 is CASSLGGPGQDFNEQFF. The CDR3 coding sequence is TGTGCCAGCAGCTTAGGGGGCCCTGGACAGGACTTCAATGAGCAGTTCTTC.

J is TRBJ2-3 and V is TRBV29-1; no clear D gene. Trimming removed 4 bases from V and 8 bases from J, with 10 bases in between. From germline, CDR1 is SQVTM and CDR2 ANQGSEA. The CDR3 has 11 residues. The CDR3: CSVVEAGTQYF. CDR3 nucleotide sequence: TGCAGCGTTGTCGAGGCAGGTACGCAGTATTTT.

The chain uses TRBV29-1 and TRBJ1-4; tentatively, D is TRBD1 (6 bases). Trimming shortened V by 5 bases and J by 4 bases, and 17 bases separated the two germline ends. The germline V gene has CDR1 SQVTM and CDR2 ANQGSEA. The CDR3 runs to 15 residues. In nucleotides, the CDR3 is TGCAGCGTTATCCTTCGGGGGCGCGGTAATGAAAAACTGTTTTTT. It specifies CSVILRGRGNEKLFF.

The V and J genes are TRBV15 and TRBJ1-1; tentative D call: TRBD1 (6 bases). Germline CDR1 is LNHNV and CDR2 is YYDKDF (reference sequence). The ends were cut back, 5 bases at V and 3 bases at J, with 19 bases in the middle. The CDR3 covers 16 residues. The chain's CDR3 is CATSAQGRSADTEAFF. DNA for the CDR3: TGTGCCACCAGCGCCCAGGGGCGGTCGGCAGACACTGAAGCTTTCTTT.

J is TRBJ2-2 and V is TRBV6-2 or TRBV6-3, with TRBD1 as a possible D gene (5 bases). CDR1 is MNHEY, CDR2 SVGEGT, per germline. The CDR3 has 13 amino acids. V was cut by 8 bases and J by 7 bases, with 14 bases left in between. CDR3 in amino acids: CASAGKNFGELFF. The CDR3 coding sequence is TGTGCCAGCGCAGGGAAAAACTTCGGGGAGCTGTTTTTT.

This sequence joins TRBV27 and TRBJ2-3, with 14 bases identical to TRBD2. The V segment lost 4 bases and the J segment 0 bases; nucleotides outside the gene matches: 9. Germline V gives CDR1 MNHEY, CDR2 SMNVEV (reference sequence). The CDR3 loop spans 19 amino acids. In nucleotides, the CDR3 is TGTGCCAGCAGTTCCTCGACTAGCGGGAGGGTAACTAGCACAGATACGCAGTATTTT. Residues: CASSSSTSGRVTSTDTQYF.

V and J are TRBV2 and TRBJ1-4, with D tentatively TRBD1 (5 bases). Looked up from germline, CDR1 is SNHLY and CDR2 is FYNNEI. CDR3 length: 13 amino acids. Deletions cut 5 bases from V and 7 bases from J, with 11 bases between. CDR3 loop: CASSRVRVEKLFF. CDR3 sequence (DNA): TGTGCCAGCAGTCGGGTCAGGGTTGAAAAACTGTTTTTT.

J is TRBJ2-3 and V is TRBV27; D is ambiguous. CDR1 is MNHEY, CDR2 SMNVEV, per germline (reference sequence). The CDR3 has 15 amino acids. V lost 0 bases and J 5 bases, leaving 12 bases between the germline ends. This chain's CDR3 is CASSLSTLGRDTQYF. In DNA form, the CDR3 reads TGTGCCAGCAGTTTATCAACCCTAGGGCGAGATACGCAGTATTTT.

The gene calls are TRBV18 and TRBJ2-7; 7 bases agree with TRBD1. J was trimmed by 2 bases and V by 3 bases; bases with no gene match: 4. Germline-derived CDR1 and CDR2 are KGHSH and LQKENI. The CDR3 length is 14 residues. CDR3 DNA sequence: TGTGCCAGCTCACCGACAGGGATTCCCTACGAGCAGTACGTC. Translation gives CASSPTGIPYEQYV.

This chain joins TRBV2 and TRBJ1-1; D not resolved. This CDR3 comprises 15 residues. V dropped 5 bases and J dropped 4 bases, with 17 bases sitting between them. The germline CDR1 and CDR2 sequences are SNHLY and FYNNEI. The CDR3 reads CASSIPTPGSTEAFF. In nucleotides, the CDR3 is TGTGCCAGCAGTATACCGACGCCGGGGAGCACTGAAGCTTTCTTT.

The chain joins TRBV19 to TRBJ1-5; 8 bases match TRBD1. Losses at the gene ends were 4 bases for V and 0 bases for J; bases not matched to a gene: 8. CDR3 length: 17 amino acids. Per germline, CDR1 LNHDA and CDR2 SQIVND (reference sequence). CDR3 in DNA: TGTGCCAGTAGTAAGAGGACAGGGCGTAGTAGCAATCAGCCCCAGCATTTT. It translates to CASSKRTGRSSNQPQHF.